Shown below are 17 T cell receptor beta chains from a single sample sequenced in a study of T cell responses to AZD1222 COVID-19 vaccine. TCRdb's copy holds only in-frame clones and misses some; the assay was immunoSEQ multiplex PCR. The table lists some 100,000 clones, 80% to 95% of them singletons. Sequencing was performed on peripheral blood, taken 28 days after the second AZD1222 dose. Receptors originate from an adult who received the AZD1222 COVID-19 vaccine.

The rearrangement links TRBV2 to TRBJ1-1; a weak D match, TRBD1 (5 bases). CDR3 size: 17 residues. The V gene lost 6 bases and the J gene lost 1 base, with 21 bases spanning the gap. Germline CDR1 reads SNHLY; CDR2 reads FYNNEI. The CDR3 nucleotides read TGTGCCAGCAGCGCACCCGGGGGGGTGAGGACGAACACTGAAGCTTTCTTT. It encodes CASSAPGGVRTNTEAFF.

This clone came up a few times. The chain is built from TRBV29-1 and TRBJ2-3, with a weak D call TRBD1 (5 bases). Trimming shortened V by 1 base and J by 2 bases, and 16 bases separated the two germline ends. CDR1 and CDR2 (germline): SQVTM, ANQGSEA. This CDR3 is 16 amino acids long. CDR3 in DNA: TGCAGCGTTGAAGCTTGGGGCCAAACGGCCACAGATACGCAGTATTTT. Protein: CSVEAWGQTATDTQYF.

The chain carries TRBV11-2 and TRBJ1-3, with D hard to call. The CDR3 covers 16 residues. Per germline, CDR1 SGHAT and CDR2 FQNNGV. Trimming shortened V by 0 bases and J by 1 base, and 10 bases separated the two germline ends. CDR3 in DNA: TGTGCCAGCAGCTTAGATCTGGGTTCATCTGGAAACACCATATATTTT. It translates to CASSLDLGSSGNTIYF. Full variable domain (missing parts from reference TRBV11-2 and TRBJ1-3): EAGVAQSPRYKIIEKRQSVAFWCNPISGHATLYWYQQILGQGPKLLIQFQNNGVVDDSQLPKDRFSAERLKGVDSTLKIQPAKLEDSAVYLCASSLDLGSSGNTIYFGEGSWLTVV.

CDR3 nucleotide sequence: TGCGCCAGCAGCCCCGGGACAGGCGAAAATTCACCCCTCCACTTT. This codes for CASSPGTGENSPLHF. The gene calls are TRBV5-1 and TRBJ1-6; the match to TRBD1 covers 8 bases. Germline values: CDR1 SGHRS, CDR2 YFSETQ. Trimming removed 4 bases from V and 7 bases from J; junction bases left unmatched: 7. This CDR3 spans 15 amino acids.

The V gene is TRBV18, the J gene TRBJ1-2; no clear D gene. CDR1 KGHSH and CDR2 LQKENI come from the germline V gene. V lost 0 bases, J lost 6 bases, and 11 bases lay in between. The length of the CDR3 is 14 residues. The DNA of the CDR3 is TGTGCCAGCTCACCACCCGGGGAAATAGATGGCTACACCTTC. It codes for CASSPPGEIDGYTF.

The chain employs TRBV7-8 and TRBJ2-1, with 15 bases fitting TRBD2. The germline V gene has CDR1 SGHVS and CDR2 FQNEAQ. This CDR3 spans 16 amino acids. Trimming at V came to 1 base and at J to 7 bases, leaving 2 bases not matched to a gene. CDR3 in DNA: TGTGCCAGCAGCTTAGGGACTAGCGGGGGGGCAAATGAGCAGTTCTTC. As protein: CASSLGTSGGANEQFF.

V is TRBV12-3 or TRBV12-4 and J is TRBJ2-7, with D possibly matching TRBD1 (5 bases). CDR3 length: 13 amino acids. The germline V and J ends were trimmed by 8 bases and 5 bases, with 16 bases remaining between them. The CDR3 nucleotides are TGTGCCAGCTCGAGGCGTGGGGCCCACGAGCAGTACTTC. Its protein product is CASSRRGAHEQYF.

This chain joins TRBV30 and TRBJ2-3; 9 bases match TRBD2. Germline V gene sequence: CDR1 GTSNPN, CDR2 SVGIG (reference sequence). Trimming at V came to 2 bases and at J to 3 bases, leaving 6 bases not matched to a gene. The CDR3 contains 15 residues. The CDR3 DNA sequence: TGTGCCTGGAGTACAGCGGGGGGTGCTACAGATACGCAGTATTTT. This codes for CAWSTAGGATDTQYF.

The chain carries TRBV11-3 and TRBJ2-3; 14 bases line up with TRBD2. This CDR3 spans 17 amino acids. With 5 bases clipped from V and 4 bases from J, the junction kept 8 bases outside the gene matches. Germline values: CDR1 SGHNT, CDR2 YENEEA. In nucleotides, the CDR3 is TGTGCCAGCAGCCTGACTAGCGGGGGGGCTGGGGCAGATACGCAGTATTTT. This codes for CASSLTSGGAGADTQYF.

This clone came up once. The chain is built from TRBV5-4 and TRBJ2-5, with D possibly matching TRBD2 (5 bases). The ends were cut back, 2 bases at V and 2 bases at J, with 7 bases in the middle. Germline V gives CDR1 SGHNT, CDR2 YYREEE (reference sequence). The CDR3 length is 13 residues. Here the CDR3 DNA reads TGTGCCAGCAGCTTACGGACTCAAGAGACCCAGTACTTC. This sequence encodes CASSLRTQETQYF.

The J gene is TRBJ2-2, the V gene TRBV11-2; TRBD2 matches 7 bases. This CDR3 region has 15 residues. Germline CDR1 is SGHAT and CDR2 is FQNNGV. V lost 2 bases to trimming and J lost 7 bases; unmatched junction nucleotides: 7. The CDR3 coding sequence is TGTGCCAGCAGCTTATCGGCGGGGAGGGACGGGGAGCTGTTTTTT. Encoded protein: CASSLSAGRDGELFF.

The chain uses TRBV30 and TRBJ1-1, with a possible D match to TRBD1 (5 bases). From germline, CDR1 is GTSNPN and CDR2 SVGIG (reference sequence). CDR3 length: 12 residues. V was shortened by 5 bases and J by 1 base, with 8 bases between the two germline ends. CDR3 bases: TGTGCCTGGGGGGCTGGGAACACTGAAGCTTTCTTT. Translation gives CAWGAGNTEAFF. The full variable domain, completed using reference TRBV30 and TRBJ1-1, is SQTIHQWPATLVQPVGSPLSLECTVEGTSNPNLYWYRQAAGRGLQLLFYSVGIGQISSEVPQNLSASRPQDRQFILSSKKLLLSDSGFYLCAWGAGNTEAFFGQGTRLTVV.

The J gene is TRBJ1-2, the V gene TRBV15; D is unresolved. The CDR3 is 14 residues long. Germline CDR1 reads LNHNV; CDR2 reads YYDKDF (reference sequence). V dropped 1 base and J dropped 7 bases, with 13 bases sitting between them. Written as DNA, the CDR3 is TGTGCCACCAGCAGAGTCCCCGGTCAAGGTGGCTACACCTTC. Encoded protein: CATSRVPGQGGYTF.

The rearrangement links TRBV30 to TRBJ1-2; D is unresolved. This CDR3 contains 14 residues. V was clipped by 0 bases and J by 0 bases, with 8 bases between them. Germline V gene lookup returns CDR1 GTSNPN and CDR2 SVGIG (reference sequence). The CDR3 DNA sequence: TGTGCCTGGAGTGTACTAGTTTCTAACTATGGCTACACCTTC. Translated, it gives CAWSVLVSNYGYTF.

J is TRBJ2-2 and V is TRBV3-1 (or the pseudogene TRBV3-2), with a possible D match to TRBD2 (5 bases). Looked up from germline, CDR1 is LGHDT and CDR2 is YNNKEL (reference sequence). The CDR3 spans 14 residues. Between the trimmed V and J ends, which lost 2 bases and 4 bases, there was a span of 8 bases. The CDR3 coding sequence is TGTGCCAGCAGCCAATTACGGGGCACCGGGGAGCTGTTTTTT. Residues: CASSQLRGTGELFF.

The rearrangement links TRBV29-1 to TRBJ1-4; 9 bases are a match to TRBD1. This CDR3 region has 12 residues. Germline V CDR1 and CDR2: SQVTM, ANQGSEA. V lost 4 bases to trimming and J lost 10 bases; unmatched junction nucleotides: 4. Here the CDR3 reads CSVGDRGGKLFF. CDR3 bases: TGCAGCGTTGGAGACAGGGGGGGAAAACTGTTTTTT. Full variable domain (missing parts from reference TRBV29-1 and TRBJ1-4): SAVISQKPSRDICQRGTSLTIQCQVDSQVTMMFWYRQQPGQSLTLIATANQGSEATYESGFVIDKFPISRPNLTFSTLTVSNMSPEDSSIYLCSVGDRGGKLFFGSGTQLSVL.

The chain carries TRBV28 and TRBJ1-2; 7 nucleotides agree with TRBD1. With 3 bases clipped from V and 6 bases from J, the junction kept 4 bases outside the gene matches. The CDR3 is 13 residues long. Germline CDR1 MDHEN, CDR2 SYDVKM. The CDR3 coding sequence is TGTGCCAGCAGTTTGGCAGGGGGTAATGGCTACACCTTC. Its protein product is CASSLAGGNGYTF.